This T cell receptor beta chain was recovered during a study of blood T cell repertoires in COVID-19. The wider study: T cells, B-cell-depleted T cells, or PBMCs supplied cDNA or gDNA.

As originally analysed: Counts of nucleated cells, estimated from reference gene primer amplification, were obtained. Clones were read by immunoSEQ multiplex PCR, and TCRdb kept only the in-frame ones, dropping some. V and J calls and clone size are given by that table; D and trimming were obtained from the DNA. The sample comprises 98,000 or so clones, around 90% of which are singletons, and under 3% rests with the top ten. The V end was cut by 3 bases, the J end by 5 bases, with 13 bases between. In germline, CDR1 is MDHEN, CDR2 SYDVKM. There are 14 residues in the CDR3. Sequenced input: peripheral blood. The sequence was obtained from a human donor in a cohort sampled during active COVID-19. The chain couples TRBV28 to TRBJ1-1, with D hard to call. The CDR3 loop reads CASSLHHRVTEAFF. In DNA form, the CDR3 reads TGTGCCAGCAGTTTGCACCACCGGGTGACTGAAGCTTTCTTT.